The 14 T cell receptor beta chains presented below share a single source sample, sequenced in a study of blood T cell repertoires in COVID-19. The assay was immunoSEQ multiplex PCR, and TCRdb's table has in-frame clones only and misses some. Of approximately 140,000 clones listed, less than 90% are singletons. The sequenced sample was PBMCs or T cells enriched from blood (not recorded which). Receptor source: a man aged 35-49 years with acute COVID-19.

The CDR3 sequence: CAWSVQTGINYGYTF. CDR3 nucleotide sequence: TGTGCCTGGAGTGTACAGACAGGGATCAACTATGGCTACACCTTC. The rearrangement links TRBV30 to TRBJ1-2, with 7 positions matching TRBD1. Trimming removed 0 bases from V and 2 bases from J; junction bases left unmatched: 6. The CDR3 is made up of 15 amino acids. Germline-derived CDR1 and CDR2 are GTSNPN and SVGIG (reference sequence).

This clone was seen once. The chain couples TRBV30 to TRBJ2-1; perhaps TRBD2 as D (5 bases). CDR3 length: 16 residues. Between the trimmed V and J ends, which lost 0 bases and 7 bases, there was a span of 19 bases. Germline CDR1 is GTSNPN and CDR2 is SVGIG (reference sequence). CDR3 in DNA: TGTGCCTGGAGTGTAGAGACTCTACCCGGAGGTAATGAGCAGTTCTTC. Translated: CAWSVETLPGGNEQFF. Full variable domain (outside the CDR3, taken from reference TRBV30 and TRBJ2-1): SQTIHQWPATLVQPVGSPLSLECTVEGTSNPNLYWYRQAAGRGLQLLFYSVGIGQISSEVPQNLSASRPQDRQFILSSKKLLLSDSGFYLCAWSVETLPGGNEQFFGPGTRLTVL.

This clone was observed a few times. This chain connects TRBV7-2 to TRBJ2-7, with 8 bases matching TRBD1. From germline, CDR1 is SGHTA and CDR2 FQGNSA. V shed 5 bases and J 6 bases; nucleotides not matched to a gene: 12. The CDR3 sequence is 15 residues long. CDR3 region: CASSPRTGYAVEQYF. CDR3 coding DNA: TGTGCCAGCAGCCCTAGGACAGGGTATGCGGTCGAGCAGTACTTC.

This chain connects TRBV11-2 to TRBJ2-7; D gene ambiguous. This CDR3 region has 18 residues. Germline V CDR1 and CDR2: SGHAT, FQNNGV. V lost 5 bases and J lost 3, with 26 bases in between. CDR3 bases: TGTGCCAGCAGCCCACTAATACATCTAGGCATAGTCAACTACGAGCAGTACTTC. Its protein product is CASSPLIHLGIVNYEQYF.

The chain links TRBV4-1 to TRBJ2-7, with a possible D match to TRBD1 (5 bases). V dropped 3 bases and J dropped 9 bases, with 18 bases sitting between them. The CDR3 loop spans 14 amino acids. Germline values: CDR1 MGHRA, CDR2 YSYEKL. CDR3 DNA sequence: TGCGCCAGCAGCCACCCGGCCCAACAGGCGCGGCAGTACTTC. Its translation: CASSHPAQQARQYF.

This clone was observed once. The chain has TRBV5-8 and TRBJ1-6; no clear D gene. This CDR3 region has 17 residues. Germline V gives CDR1 SGHTS, CDR2 YDEGEE. V was pared by 3 bases and J by 7 bases, with 20 bases between. CDR3 nucleotide sequence: TGTGCCAGCAGCTCGAGGACTTTGGGCGGTGCCAATTCACCCCTCCACTTT. Protein: CASSSRTLGGANSPLHF.

CDR3 sequence: CASSQVGTSGSDTQYF. The DNA for the CDR3 is TGCGCCAGCAGCCAAGTTGGGACTAGCGGGAGCGATACGCAGTATTTT. This chain links TRBV4-3 with TRBJ2-3, with 14 bases aligning to TRBD2. The CDR3 is made up of 16 amino acids. Looked up from germline, CDR1 is LGHNA and CDR2 is YSLEER. V trimming: 1 base; J trimming: 6 bases; junction bases outside the gene matches: 3.

J is TRBJ2-7 and V is TRBV7-2; TRBD2 aligns across 13 bases. V shed 0 bases and J 12 bases; nucleotides not matched to a gene: 8. The V gene's germline CDR1 is SGHTA and CDR2 FQGNSA. The CDR3 consists of 15 residues. The CDR3 nucleotides read TGTGCCAGCAGCTTAGCAACTAGCGGGAGGGGGCTAGGGTACTTC. It yields the protein CASSLATSGRGLGYF.

The J gene is TRBJ1-1, the V gene TRBV11-3; D uncertain. The CDR3 sequence is 13 residues long. V lost 1 base to trimming and J lost 4 bases, with 7 bases between them. Germline values: CDR1 SGHNT, CDR2 YENEEA. CDR3: CASSLAIGTEAFF. Written as DNA, the CDR3 is TGTGCCAGCAGCTTAGCAATCGGCACTGAAGCTTTCTTT.

The chain carries TRBV30 and TRBJ1-4; D perhaps matches TRBD1 (5 bases). CDR3 size: 13 residues. Trimming pared 4 bases from V and 7 bases from J, leaving 13 bases between. Germline V gives CDR1 GTSNPN, CDR2 SVGIG (reference sequence). Written as DNA, the CDR3 is TGTGCCTGGAATCCTGGGACTTCTGAAAAACTGTTTTTT. It encodes CAWNPGTSEKLFF.

The chain recombines TRBV11-3 with TRBJ2-2; TRBD1 is a possible D gene (6 bases). Germline V gene lookup returns CDR1 SGHNT and CDR2 YENEEA. V was shortened by 1 base and J by 5 bases, with 26 bases between the two germline ends. CDR3 length: 20 amino acids. CDR3 protein: CASSLAPPGQNPDFTGELFF. CDR3 DNA sequence: TGTGCCAGCAGCTTAGCCCCGCCCGGACAGAATCCCGACTTTACCGGGGAGCTGTTTTTT.

This chain joins TRBV10-1 and TRBJ1-2, with D possibly TRBD1 on 5 matching bases. The germline V gene has CDR1 WNHNN and CDR2 SYGVQD (reference sequence). The V and J ends lost 2 bases and 0 bases respectively, with 16 bases between them. This CDR3 has 17 residues. CDR3 coding DNA: TGCGCCAGCAGTGAGACCCTGACAGACCTTTCTAACTATGGCTACACCTTC. Its translation is CASSETLTDLSNYGYTF.

The chain carries TRBV7-2 and TRBJ2-5, with 9 positions matching TRBD1. Germline CDR1 SGHTA, CDR2 FQGNSA. CDR3 length: 16 amino acids. V lost 2 bases and J lost 5; bases outside the gene matches: 9. The CDR3 reads CASSLLGQGIGETQYF. The CDR3 nucleotides are TGTGCCAGCAGCTTACTGGGACAGGGTATTGGGGAGACCCAGTACTTC.

This clone was picked up a small number of times. This CDR3 is also generated by other DNA sequences in the sample. V and J are TRBV7-9 and TRBJ1-1, with D perhaps TRBD1 (5 bases). V lost 3 bases and J 2 bases, leaving 10 bases between the germline ends. The CDR3 runs to 14 residues. CDR1 is SEHNR and CDR2 is FQNEAQ in the germline V gene (reference sequence). CDR3 amino acids: CASSFTGGNTEAFF. The CDR3 DNA follows: TGTGCCAGCAGCTTTACAGGTGGAAACACTGAAGCTTTCTTT.